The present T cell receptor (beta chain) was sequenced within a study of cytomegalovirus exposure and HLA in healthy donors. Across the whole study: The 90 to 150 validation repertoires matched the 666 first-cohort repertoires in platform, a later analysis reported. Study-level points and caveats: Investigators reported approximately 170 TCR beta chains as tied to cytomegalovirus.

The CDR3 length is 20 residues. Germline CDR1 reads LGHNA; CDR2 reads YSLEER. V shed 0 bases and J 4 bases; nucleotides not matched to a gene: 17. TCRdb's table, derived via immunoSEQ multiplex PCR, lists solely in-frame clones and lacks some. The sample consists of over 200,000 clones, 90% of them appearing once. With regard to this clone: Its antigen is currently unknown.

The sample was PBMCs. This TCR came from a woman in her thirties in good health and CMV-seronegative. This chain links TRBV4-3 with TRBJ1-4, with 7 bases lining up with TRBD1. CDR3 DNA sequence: TGCGCCAGCAGCCAAGATCTGACAGGGATTACATTTCCGGATAATGAAAAACTGTTTTTT. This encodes CASSQDLTGITFPDNEKLFF.